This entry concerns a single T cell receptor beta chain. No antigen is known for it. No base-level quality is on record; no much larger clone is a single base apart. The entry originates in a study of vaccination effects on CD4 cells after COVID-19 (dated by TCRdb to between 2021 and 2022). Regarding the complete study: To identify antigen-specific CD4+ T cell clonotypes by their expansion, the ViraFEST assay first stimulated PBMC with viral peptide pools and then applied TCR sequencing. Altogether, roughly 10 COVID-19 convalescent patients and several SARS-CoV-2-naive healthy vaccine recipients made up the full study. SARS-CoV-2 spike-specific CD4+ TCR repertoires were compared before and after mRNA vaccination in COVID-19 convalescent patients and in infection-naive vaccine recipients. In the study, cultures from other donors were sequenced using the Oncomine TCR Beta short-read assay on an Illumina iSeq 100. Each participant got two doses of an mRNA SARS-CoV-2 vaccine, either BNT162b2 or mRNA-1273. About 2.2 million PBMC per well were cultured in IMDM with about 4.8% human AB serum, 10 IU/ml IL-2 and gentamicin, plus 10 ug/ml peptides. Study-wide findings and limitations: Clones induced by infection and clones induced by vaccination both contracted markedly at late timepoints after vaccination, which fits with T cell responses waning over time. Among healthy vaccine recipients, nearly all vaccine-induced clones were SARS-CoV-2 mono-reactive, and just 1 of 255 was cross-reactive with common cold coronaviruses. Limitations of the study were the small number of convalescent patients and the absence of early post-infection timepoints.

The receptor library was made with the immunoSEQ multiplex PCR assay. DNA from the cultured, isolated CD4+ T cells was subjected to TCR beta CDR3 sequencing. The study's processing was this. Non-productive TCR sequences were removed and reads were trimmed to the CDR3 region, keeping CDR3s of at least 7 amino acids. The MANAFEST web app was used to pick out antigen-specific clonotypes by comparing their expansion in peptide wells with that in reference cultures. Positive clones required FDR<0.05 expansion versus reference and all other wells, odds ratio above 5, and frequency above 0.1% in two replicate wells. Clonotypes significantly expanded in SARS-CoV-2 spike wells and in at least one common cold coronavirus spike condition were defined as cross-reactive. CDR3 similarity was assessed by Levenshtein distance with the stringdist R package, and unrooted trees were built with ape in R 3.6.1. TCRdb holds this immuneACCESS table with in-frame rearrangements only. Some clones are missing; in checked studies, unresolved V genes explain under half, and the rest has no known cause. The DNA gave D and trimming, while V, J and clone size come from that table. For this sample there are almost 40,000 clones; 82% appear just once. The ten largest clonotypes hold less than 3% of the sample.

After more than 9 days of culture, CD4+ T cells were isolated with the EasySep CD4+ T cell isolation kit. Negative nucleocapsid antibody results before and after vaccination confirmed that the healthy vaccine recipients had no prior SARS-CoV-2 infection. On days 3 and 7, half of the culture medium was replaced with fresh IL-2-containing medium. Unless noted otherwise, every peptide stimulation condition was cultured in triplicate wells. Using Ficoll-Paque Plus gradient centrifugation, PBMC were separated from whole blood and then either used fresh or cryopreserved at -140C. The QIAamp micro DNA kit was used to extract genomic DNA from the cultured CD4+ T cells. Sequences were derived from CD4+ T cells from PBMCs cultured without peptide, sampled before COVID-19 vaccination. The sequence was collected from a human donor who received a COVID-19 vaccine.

The DNA sequence follows: TGTGCCAGCAGTTTAGGGTGGGCAGTAAGCTCCTACAATGAGCAGTTCTTC. It encodes CASSLGWAVSSYNEQFF. The chain joins TRBV27 to TRBJ2-1, with the D gene not clear enough to name. Inclusive of the bounding cysteine and phenylalanine, the CDR3 is 17 residues long. Only CDR3 DNA is held: 51 bases, read in frame from base 1. Reading the germline V gene (reference sequence) gives CDR1 MNHEY and CDR2 SMNVEV. The junction carries 14 bases between V and J, which are trimmed by 2 bases and 0 bases respectively.